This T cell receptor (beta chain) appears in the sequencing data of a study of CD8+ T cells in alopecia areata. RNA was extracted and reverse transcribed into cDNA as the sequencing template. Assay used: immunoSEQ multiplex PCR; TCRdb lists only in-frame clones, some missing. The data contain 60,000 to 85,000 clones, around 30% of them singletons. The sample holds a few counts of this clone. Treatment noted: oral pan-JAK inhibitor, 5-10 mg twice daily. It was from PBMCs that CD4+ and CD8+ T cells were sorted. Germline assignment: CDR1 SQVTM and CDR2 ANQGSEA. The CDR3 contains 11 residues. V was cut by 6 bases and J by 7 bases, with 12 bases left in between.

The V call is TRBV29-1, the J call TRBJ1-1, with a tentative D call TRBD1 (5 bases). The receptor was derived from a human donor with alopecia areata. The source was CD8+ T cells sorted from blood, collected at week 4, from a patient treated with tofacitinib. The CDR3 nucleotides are TGCAGCGTCCCCCTCGGGGGTGAAGCTTTCTTT. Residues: CSVPLGGEAFF.